Sequencing of this T cell receptor beta chain was carried out in a study of blood T cell repertoires in COVID-19 (dated by TCRdb to 2019 to 2021). The study in broad terms: Samples covering the acute and convalescent phases of COVID-19 were provided by collaborators in the United States, Italy and Spain. Where available, HLA class I and class II types were obtained from metadata supplied by the sample provider rather than from assay-based typing. The dataset comprised deeply sampled blood TCRbeta repertoires from subjects exposed to, actively infected with, or recovered from COVID-19. The material from the prospective study consisted of cDNA or gDNA derived from T cells, B-cell-depleted T cells, or PBMCs. The repertoires were made available in a free public database intended to serve as a resource for research on the immune response to SARS-CoV-2. Samples came from the ongoing ImmuneRACE study (first 160 participants) plus 1,254 subjects from 6 global collaborators. A de-identified subject ID, COVID-19 status, age in years and sex were almost always included in the sample metadata. General conclusions and limits of the study: How much clinical and demographic metadata was included differed by source and by participant, and the metadata was provided uncurated.

The collaborating institutions used their own protocols to collect whole blood in K2EDTA tubes. For TCRbeta analysis, collaborators shipped samples as frozen whole blood, isolated PBMCs, or DNA extracted from either of those sample types. The immunoSEQ Assay, a bias-controlled multiplex PCR, was used to amplify TCRbeta CDR3 regions from genomic DNA. As for the authors' bioinformatics: The number of nucleated cells in each sample was estimated from the amplification of reference gene primers within the assay. To quantify the absolute abundance of each unique TCRbeta CDR3 rearrangement, sequence reads were collapsed and filtered. For each sample, productive Simpson clonality was calculated as the square root of Simpson's diversity index over productive rearrangements. The table comes from immuneACCESS by way of TCRdb, which keeps in-frame sequences with V and J called. Part of the clones is missing from these tables; in studies checked, under half for an unresolved V gene and the rest for unknown reasons. V and J calls and clone size are those listed in that table; D and trimming were worked out from the DNA. This sample gives fewer than 75,000 clones in total; around 86% of them show up just once. The ten largest clones take up 7% to 10% of the sample.

The germline V gene (reference sequence) yields WNHNN for CDR1 and SYGVQD for CDR2. The CDR3 holds 18 amino acids from the cysteine to the phenylalanine. Kept here is only the CDR3 DNA, which spans 54 bases and is read in frame from base 1. V trim: 8 bases; J trim: 6 bases; unmatched bases: 18. This clone was seen more than once but under ten times. What this receptor recognizes is not known. No per-base quality is available; no much larger clone lies one base away. The clonotype comes from a man in his fifties or sixties with active COVID-19. The sample was peripheral blood. The chain couples TRBV10-1 to TRBJ2-1; the central 11 bases match TRBD1. In nucleotides, the sequence is TGCGCCAGCGCCCTTCCCTATGGCCCGGGGACAGGGGGCAATGAGCAGTTCTTC. The translation is CASALPYGPGTGGNEQFF.